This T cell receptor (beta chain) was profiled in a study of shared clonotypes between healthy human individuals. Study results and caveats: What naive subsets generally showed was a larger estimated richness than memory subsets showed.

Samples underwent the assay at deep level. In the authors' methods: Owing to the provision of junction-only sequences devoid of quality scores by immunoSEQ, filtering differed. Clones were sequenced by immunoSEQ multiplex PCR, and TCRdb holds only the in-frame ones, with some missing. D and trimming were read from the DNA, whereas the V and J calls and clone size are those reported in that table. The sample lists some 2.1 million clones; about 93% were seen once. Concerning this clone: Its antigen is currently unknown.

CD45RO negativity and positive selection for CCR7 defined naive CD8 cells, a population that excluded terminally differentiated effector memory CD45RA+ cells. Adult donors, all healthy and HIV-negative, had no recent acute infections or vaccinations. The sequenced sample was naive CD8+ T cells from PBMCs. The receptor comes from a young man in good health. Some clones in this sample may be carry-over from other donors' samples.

CDR3 residues: CASSIQGRPTNTGELFF. CDR3 in DNA: TGTGCCAGTAGTATTCAGGGCAGGCCCACGAACACCGGGGAGCTGTTTTTT. This rearrangement joins TRBV19 to TRBJ2-2; D might be TRBD1 (5 bases). The V end lost 3 bases, the J end lost 0 bases, and 14 bases lay between the germline ends. The germline V gene has CDR1 LNHDA and CDR2 SQIVND (reference sequence). The CDR3 spans 17 residues. Full variable domain (outside the CDR3, taken from reference TRBV19 and TRBJ2-2): DGGITQSPKYLFRKEGQNVTLSCEQNLNHDAMYWYRQDPGQGLRLIYYSQIVNDFQKGDIAEGYSVSREKKESFPLTVTSAQKNPTAFYLCASSIQGRPTNTGELFFGEGSRLTVL.